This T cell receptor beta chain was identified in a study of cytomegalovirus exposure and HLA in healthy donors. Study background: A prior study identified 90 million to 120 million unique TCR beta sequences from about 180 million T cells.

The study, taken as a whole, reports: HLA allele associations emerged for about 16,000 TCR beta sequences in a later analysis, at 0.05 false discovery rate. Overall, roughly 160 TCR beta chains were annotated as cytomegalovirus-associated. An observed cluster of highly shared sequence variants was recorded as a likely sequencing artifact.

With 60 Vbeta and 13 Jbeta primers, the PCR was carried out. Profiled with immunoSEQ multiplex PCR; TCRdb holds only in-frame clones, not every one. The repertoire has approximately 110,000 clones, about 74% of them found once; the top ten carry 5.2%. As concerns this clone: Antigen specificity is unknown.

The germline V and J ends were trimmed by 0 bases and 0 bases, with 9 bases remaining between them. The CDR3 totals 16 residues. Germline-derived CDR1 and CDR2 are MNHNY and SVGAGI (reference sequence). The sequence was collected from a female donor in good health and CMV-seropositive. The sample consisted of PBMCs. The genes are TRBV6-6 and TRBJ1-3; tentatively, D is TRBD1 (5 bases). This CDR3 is CASSYSLGGSGNTIYF. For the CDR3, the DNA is TGTGCCAGCAGTTACTCGTTGGGGGGCTCTGGAAACACCATATATTTT.